The 16 T cell receptor beta chains in this list originate from one sample, sequenced in a study of blood T cells in healthy people across ages. The use of a sample-barcoded 5' primer and a J-beta primer mix characterized a second PCR of 7 to 11 cycles. TCRdb ran MiXCR on the 5' RACE reads and lists one entry per CDR3 protein. The table lists about 1.6 million distinct CDR3 sequences, about 32% of them singletons, with 11% in the top ten. Material for sequencing was blood. The receptors here all came from a woman aged 25 to 39 in good health.

The V gene is TRBV6-1, the J gene TRBJ1-5; D is unresolved. Germline V gives CDR1 MNHNS, CDR2 SASEGT. Between the trimmed V and J ends, which lost 4 bases and 0 bases, there was a span of 10 bases. The CDR3 has 15 residues. The CDR3 loop reads CASSVGGYSNQPQHF. The CDR3 DNA sequence: TGTGCCAGCAGTGTCGGAGGCTATAGCAATCAGCCCCAGCATTTT.

The genes are TRBV6-2 or TRBV6-3 and TRBJ1-2; 11 positions match TRBD1. Trimming at V came to 6 bases and at J to 7 bases, leaving 16 bases not matched to a gene. CDR1 is MNHEY, CDR2 SVGEGT, per germline. The CDR3 length is 17 residues. The CDR3 DNA reads TGTGCCAGCAGAGACCCTTCCACCGGACAGGGGGCGCGTGGCTACACCTTC. Encoded protein: CASRDPSTGQGARGYTF.

As to this clonotype: One junction end disagrees with the germline gene, perhaps due to a read error. This chain joins TRBV7-9 and TRBJ1-4; the match to TRBD1 covers 10 bases. The CDR3 extends over 14 amino acids. Germline V lookup: CDR1 SEHNR, CDR2 FQNEAQ (reference sequence). The CDR3 loop is CTSSWGTGAEKLFF. Written as DNA, the CDR3 is TGTACCAGCAGCTGGGGGACAGGGGCCGAAAAACTGTTTTTT.

This clonotype was found once. This chain connects TRBV10-3 to TRBJ1-1, with D possibly TRBD1 on 6 matching bases. Germline values: CDR1 ENHRY, CDR2 SYGVKD. The CDR3 has 14 residues. Between the trimmed V and J ends, which lost 6 bases and 2 bases, there was a span of 13 bases. The CDR3 spells CAIRSGVSNTEAFF. CDR3 in DNA: TGTGCCATCAGATCAGGGGTTTCAAACACTGAAGCTTTCTTT.

The rearrangement uses TRBV29-1 and TRBJ2-1; D may be TRBD1 (8 bases). Trimming pared 7 bases from V and 1 base from J, leaving 17 bases between. Germline assignment: CDR1 SQVTM and CDR2 ANQGSEA. The CDR3 contains 15 residues. The DNA for the CDR3 is TGCAGCGGCCCAGGGGGCGGGGGTTCCTACAATGAGCAGTTCTTC. This gives the protein CSGPGGGGSYNEQFF.

This clonotype was observed a handful of times. The chain employs TRBV6-1 and TRBJ1-2; 12 bases line up with TRBD1. The V segment lost 8 bases and the J segment 6 bases; nucleotides outside the gene matches: 7. The CDR3 is 14 amino acids. Germline-derived CDR1 and CDR2 are MNHNS and SASEGT. The CDR3 DNA reads as TGTGCCAGCCAACGAGGGACAGGGGGCAATGGCTACACCTTC. Translating gives CASQRGTGGNGYTF.

V usage is TRBV5-1 and J usage is TRBJ2-4, with 7 nucleotides matching TRBD1. CDR3 length: 12 amino acids. V lost 8 bases to trimming and J lost 12 bases; unmatched junction nucleotides: 11. CDR1 is SGHRS, CDR2 YFSETQ, per germline. The CDR3 DNA follows: TGCGCCAGAAGACAGGGTATATACACTCAGTACTTC. This gives the protein CARRQGIYTQYF.

This clonotype was seen only once. Since a much larger clone is just one base distant, this may be a read error. This rearrangement joins TRBV10-3 to TRBJ2-3, with D maybe TRBD1 (5 bases). The CDR3 length is 15 residues. Germline CDR1 and CDR2: ENHRY and SYGVKD. Deletions cut 4 bases from V and 2 bases from J, with 13 bases between. In nucleotides, the CDR3 is TGTGCCATCAGTGGGGGCGGCACAGTCACAGATACGCAGTATTTT. It specifies CAISGGGTVTDTQYF.

The chain recombines TRBV28 with TRBJ2-2; the D gene could be TRBD1 or TRBD2 (5 bases each). The CDR3 length is 15 residues. CDR1 is MDHEN and CDR2 is SYDVKM in the germline V gene. Trimming shortened V by 5 bases and J by 3 bases, and 13 bases separated the two germline ends. The DNA of the CDR3 is TGTGCCAGCAGTCGAGGGGATGTCTACACCGGGGAGCTGTTTTTT. It translates to CASSRGDVYTGELFF.

In this sample, this clonotype turned up many times. The junction departs from the called germline gene at one end, perhaps through a read error. The chain links TRBV5-1 to TRBJ1-2; perhaps TRBD1 as D (5 bases). This CDR3 is 13 amino acids long. Germline V gene sequence: CDR1 SGHRS, CDR2 YFSETQ. CDR3 sequence reads: CASSLGADYGYTF. In nucleotides, the CDR3 is TGTGCCAGCAGTTTAGGGGCGGACTATGGCTACACCTTC. Full variable domain (outside the CDR3, taken from reference TRBV5-1 and TRBJ1-2): KAGVTQTPRYLIKTRGQQVTLSCSPISGHRSVSWYQQTPGQGLQFLFEYFSETQRNKGNFPGRFSGRQFSNSRSEMNVSTLELGDSALYLCASSLGADYGYTFGSGTRLTVV.

This clonotype was counted ten times or more. This sequence joins TRBV6-5 and TRBJ2-3, with 9 bases identical to TRBD2. After removal of 5 bases from V and 0 bases from J, the junction contained 6 bases not matched to a gene. Germline CDR1 MNHEY, CDR2 SVGAGI. CDR3 length: 16 residues. The CDR3 DNA is TGTGCCAGCAGTCTTAGCGGGAGAACCAGCACAGATACGCAGTATTTT. Amino acid sequence: CASSLSGRTSTDTQYF.

The gene calls are TRBV19 and TRBJ2-2, with D perhaps TRBD1 or TRBD2 (6 bases each). With 6 bases removed from V and 0 bases from J, the gap between germline ends came to 11 bases. The germline V gene encodes CDR1 LNHDA and CDR2 SQIVND (reference sequence). The CDR3 sequence is 15 residues long. The CDR3 loop reads CASRGGTTNTGELFF. The DNA for the CDR3 is TGTGCCAGTAGAGGGGGGACAACGAACACCGGGGAGCTGTTTTTT.

A word on this clonotype: Germline and junction disagree at one end, which may indicate a read error. This chain connects TRBV7-9 to TRBJ1-2; D is unclear. The CDR3 sequence is 14 residues long. Germline assignment: CDR1 SEHNR and CDR2 FQNEAQ (reference sequence). CDR3 region: CAGSLNRQDYGYTF. The CDR3 DNA reads TGTGCCGGCAGCTTAAATAGACAAGACTATGGCTACACCTTC.

This chain joins TRBV11-2 and TRBJ1-1; maybe TRBD1 (6 bases). Germline V gene data show CDR1 as SGHAT and CDR2 as FQNNGV. The CDR3 runs to 12 residues. Trimming cost V 4 bases and J 3 bases, with 6 bases left between them. Written as DNA, the CDR3 is TGTGCCAGCAGCTGGACAGACACTGAAGCTTTCTTT. Translation gives CASSWTDTEAFF.

The gene calls are TRBV9 and TRBJ1-1, with 7 nucleotides matching TRBD1. The ends lost 3 bases at V and 3 bases at J; junction bases unmatched: 8. CDR1 and CDR2 (germline): SGDLS, YYNGEE. The CDR3 loop spans 15 amino acids. CDR3 protein: CASSEYRGIDTEAFF. CDR3 in DNA: TGTGCCAGCAGCGAGTACAGGGGTATAGACACTGAAGCTTTCTTT.

The chain links TRBV20-1 to TRBJ1-6, with TRBD1 identical over 8 bases. The V gene end was trimmed by 1 base and the J gene end by 9 bases; junction bases not matched to a gene: 11. This CDR3 is built from 16 residues. Germline V lookup: CDR1 DFQATT, CDR2 SNEGSKA (reference sequence). DNA for the CDR3: TGCAGTGCTAGAGGCCCGACAGGGGTTGAGAGTTCACCCCTCCACTTT. It translates to CSARGPTGVESSPLHF.